Below, one T cell receptor beta chain is given with its context. The antigen is unknown. V trimming: 4 bases; J trimming: 4 bases; junction bases outside the gene matches: 13. The CDR3 has 17 residues. Germline CDR1 LGHNA, CDR2 YSLEER. These data come from a study of T cell responses to AZD1222 COVID-19 vaccine. About the research overall: The study pooled second doses at about 4 or about 12 weeks. Study results and caveats: No day 14 peak samples; only post-peak repertoires were characterized. The donor group comprised mostly white British people and more females; the analysis possibly underestimated clonal diversity.

Measured with immunoSEQ multiplex PCR; TCRdb has only the in-frame clones, and not every one. Of 150,000 or so clones listed, about 91% are singletons. This chain joins TRBV4-3 and TRBJ1-2; 9 bases agree with TRBD1. This specimen was peripheral blood, taken on day 0 of AZD1222 vaccination. The origin of this receptor is an adult in good health. CDR3 DNA: TGCGCCAGCAGCCTAGACAGGGGGTTTGCCTTGGGCTATGGCTACACCTTC. Protein sequence: CASSLDRGFALGYGYTF.